This T cell receptor beta chain stems from a study of T-cell memory formation after mild COVID-19. Study conclusions and caveats: Clones contracting across day 15 to 85 had a balanced CD4/CD8 profile; later expanding clones leaned CD4+. Contracting CD4+ clones sat mainly in CM and EM; CD8+ in EMRA.

The CDR3 spans 15 residues. The trim removed 0 bases at V and 9 bases at J, leaving 7 bases unmatched. The germline V gene encodes CDR1 LGHDT and CDR2 YNNKEL (reference sequence). TCRalpha and TCRbeta libraries used 5'RACE with constant-segment primers and UMIs. In TCRdb, the 5' RACE reads were re-called with MiXCR into one record per CDR3 protein. The data hold 540,000 or so distinct CDR3 sequences, with about 20% observed a single time. This clonotype has more than one count but fewer than ten. The antigen is unknown. The receptor comes from an adult woman who had mild COVID-19 (a few samples of this study predate the infection). Cell type and time point are not known. J is TRBJ2-2 and V is TRBV3-1, with TRBD2 matching over 7 bases. The sequencing input was PBMCs or a T cell subset sorted from them (not recorded which). In DNA, the CDR3 is TGTGCCAGCAGCCAAGATCGGACTAGGCACCGGGAGCTGTTTTTT. Residues: CASSQDRTRHRELFF.